This T cell receptor beta chain was identified in a study of PD-1 blockade in classical Hodgkin lymphoma. The table came from immunoSEQ multiplex PCR; TCRdb's copy has only in-frame clones and leaves some out. The sample holds about 61,000 clones, roughly nine tenths seen once. Relapses following autologous stem cell transplantation were seen in all patients, with brentuximab vedotin exposure varying. For this clone: What it binds is unknown.

Study-level results: Patients with an early start, nivolumab under 1 year after ASCT, were excluded. Although disease activity or prior therapy may be involved, causes of the repertoire differences remain undefined.

The ends were cut back, 3 bases at V and 2 bases at J, with 7 bases in the middle. The CDR3 length is 13 residues. From germline, CDR1 is SGHDN and CDR2 FVKESK. The gene calls are TRBV14 and TRBJ1-2, with D possibly being TRBD1 (6 bases). The TCR sequence derives from a human donor with classical Hodgkin lymphoma. Material: peripheral blood mononuclear cells (PBMCs), obtained at baseline. This CDR3 is CASSQTGNYGYTF. The CDR3 region has the DNA TGTGCCAGCAGCCAGACAGGCAACTATGGCTACACCTTC.